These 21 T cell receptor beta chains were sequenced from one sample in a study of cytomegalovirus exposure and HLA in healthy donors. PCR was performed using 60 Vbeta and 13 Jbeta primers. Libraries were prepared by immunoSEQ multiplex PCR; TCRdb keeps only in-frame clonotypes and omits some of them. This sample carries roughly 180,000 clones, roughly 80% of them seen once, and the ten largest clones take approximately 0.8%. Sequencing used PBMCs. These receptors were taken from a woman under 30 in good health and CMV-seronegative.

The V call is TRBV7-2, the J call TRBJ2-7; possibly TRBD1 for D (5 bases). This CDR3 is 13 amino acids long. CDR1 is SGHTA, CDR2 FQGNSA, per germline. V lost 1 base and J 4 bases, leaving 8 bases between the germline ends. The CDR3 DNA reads TGTGCCAGCAGCTTAGACCGACAGTACGAGCAGTACTTC. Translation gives CASSLDRQYEQYF.

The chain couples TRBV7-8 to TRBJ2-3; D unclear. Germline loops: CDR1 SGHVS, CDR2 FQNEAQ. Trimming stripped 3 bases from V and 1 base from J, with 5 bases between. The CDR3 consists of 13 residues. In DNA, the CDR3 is TGTGCCAGCAGCTTCGAGGGCACAGATACGCAGTATTTT. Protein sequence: CASSFEGTDTQYF.

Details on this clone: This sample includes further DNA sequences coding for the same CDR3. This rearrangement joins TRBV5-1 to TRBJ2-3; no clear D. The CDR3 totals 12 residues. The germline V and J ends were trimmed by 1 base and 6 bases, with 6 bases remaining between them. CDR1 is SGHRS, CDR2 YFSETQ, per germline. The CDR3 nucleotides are TGCGCCAGCAGCTTGTCCGGGGATACGCAGTATTTT. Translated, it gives CASSLSGDTQYF.

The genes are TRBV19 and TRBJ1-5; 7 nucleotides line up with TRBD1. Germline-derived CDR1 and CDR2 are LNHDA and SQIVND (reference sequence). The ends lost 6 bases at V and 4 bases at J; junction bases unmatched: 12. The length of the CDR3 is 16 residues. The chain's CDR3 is CASSLHSDRANQPQHF. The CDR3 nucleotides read TGTGCCAGTAGCCTACACTCAGACAGGGCGAATCAGCCCCAGCATTTT.

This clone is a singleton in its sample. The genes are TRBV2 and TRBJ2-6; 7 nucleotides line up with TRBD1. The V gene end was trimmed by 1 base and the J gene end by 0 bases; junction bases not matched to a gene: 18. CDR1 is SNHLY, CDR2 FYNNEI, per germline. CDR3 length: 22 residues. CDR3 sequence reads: CASSEVALSDRADSSGANVLTF. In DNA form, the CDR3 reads TGTGCCAGCAGTGAAGTGGCTCTAAGCGACAGGGCAGACAGCTCTGGGGCCAACGTCCTGACTTTC.

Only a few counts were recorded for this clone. In DNA form, the CDR3 reads TGTGCCAGCAGCTTAGGTCGTAAAGAGACCCAGTACTTC. Its protein is CASSLGRKETQYF. J is TRBJ2-5 and V is TRBV11-3, with D hard to call. CDR1 SGHNT and CDR2 YENEEA come from the germline V gene. V lost 1 base to trimming and J lost 3 bases, with 6 bases between them. The CDR3 totals 13 residues.

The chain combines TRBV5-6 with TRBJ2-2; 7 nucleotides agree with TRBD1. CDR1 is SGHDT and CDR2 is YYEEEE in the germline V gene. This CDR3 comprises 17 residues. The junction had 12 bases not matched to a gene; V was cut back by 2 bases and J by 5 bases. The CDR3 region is CASSFLNRGLGTGELFF. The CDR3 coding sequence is TGTGCCAGCAGCTTTTTAAACAGGGGATTGGGAACCGGGGAGCTGTTTTTT.

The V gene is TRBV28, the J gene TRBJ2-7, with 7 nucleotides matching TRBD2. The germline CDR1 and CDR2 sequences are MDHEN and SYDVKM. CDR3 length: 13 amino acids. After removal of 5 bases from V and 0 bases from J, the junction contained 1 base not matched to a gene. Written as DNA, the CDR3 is TGTGCCAGCAGTCGGGGGGACTCCTACGAGCAGTACTTC. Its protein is CASSRGDSYEQYF.

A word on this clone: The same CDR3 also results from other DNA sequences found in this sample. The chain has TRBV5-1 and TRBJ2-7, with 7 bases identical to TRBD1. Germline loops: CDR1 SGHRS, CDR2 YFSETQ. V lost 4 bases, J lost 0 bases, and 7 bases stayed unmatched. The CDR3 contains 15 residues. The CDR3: CASSMTGFSSYEQYF. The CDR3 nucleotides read TGCGCCAGCAGCATGACAGGGTTTAGCTCCTACGAGCAGTACTTC.

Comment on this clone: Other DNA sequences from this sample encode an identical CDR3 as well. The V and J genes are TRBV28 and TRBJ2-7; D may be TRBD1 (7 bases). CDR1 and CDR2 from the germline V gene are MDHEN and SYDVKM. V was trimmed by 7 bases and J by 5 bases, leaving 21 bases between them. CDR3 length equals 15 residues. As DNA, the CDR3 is TGTGCCAGCACCGGCCTCGACAGGGAGGCCCACGAGCAGTACTTC. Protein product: CASTGLDREAHEQYF.

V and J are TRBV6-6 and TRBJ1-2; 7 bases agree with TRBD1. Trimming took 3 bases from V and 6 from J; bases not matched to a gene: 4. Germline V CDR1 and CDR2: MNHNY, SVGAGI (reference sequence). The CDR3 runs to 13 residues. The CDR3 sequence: CASSYWDRNGYTF. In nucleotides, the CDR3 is TGTGCCAGCAGTTATTGGGACAGAAATGGCTACACCTTC.

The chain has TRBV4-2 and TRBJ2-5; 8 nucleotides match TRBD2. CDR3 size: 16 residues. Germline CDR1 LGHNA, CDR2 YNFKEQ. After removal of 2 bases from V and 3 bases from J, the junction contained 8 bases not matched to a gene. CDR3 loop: CASSQTTSGVKETQYF. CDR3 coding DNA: TGTGCCAGCAGCCAAACCACTAGCGGAGTAAAAGAGACCCAGTACTTC.

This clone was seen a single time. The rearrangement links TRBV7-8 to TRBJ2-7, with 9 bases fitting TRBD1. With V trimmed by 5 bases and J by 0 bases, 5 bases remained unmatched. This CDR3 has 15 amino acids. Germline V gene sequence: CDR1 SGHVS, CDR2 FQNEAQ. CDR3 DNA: TGTGCCAGCAGCCCAACAGGGGGCTACTCCTACGAGCAGTACTTC. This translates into CASSPTGGYSYEQYF.

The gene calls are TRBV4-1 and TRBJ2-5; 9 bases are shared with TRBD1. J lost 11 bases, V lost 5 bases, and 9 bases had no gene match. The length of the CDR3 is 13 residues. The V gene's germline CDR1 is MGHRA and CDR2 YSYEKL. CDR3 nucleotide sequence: TGCGCCAGCAGCGCGGGACAGGGCACTGCGCAGTACTTC. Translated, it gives CASSAGQGTAQYF.

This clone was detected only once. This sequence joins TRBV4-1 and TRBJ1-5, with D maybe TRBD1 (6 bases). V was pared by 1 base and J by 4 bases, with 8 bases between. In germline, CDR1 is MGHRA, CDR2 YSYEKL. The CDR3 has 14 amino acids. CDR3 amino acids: CASSQGQGNQPQHF. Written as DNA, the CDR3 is TGCGCCAGCAGCCAAGGTCAGGGGAATCAGCCCCAGCATTTT.

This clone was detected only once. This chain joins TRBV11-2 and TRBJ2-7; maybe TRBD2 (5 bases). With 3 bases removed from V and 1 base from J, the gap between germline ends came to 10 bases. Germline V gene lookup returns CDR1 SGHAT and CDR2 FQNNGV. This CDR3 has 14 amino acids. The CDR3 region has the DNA TGTGCCAGCAGCTTGGCCGGGATTTCCTACGAGCAGTACTTC. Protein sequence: CASSLAGISYEQYF.

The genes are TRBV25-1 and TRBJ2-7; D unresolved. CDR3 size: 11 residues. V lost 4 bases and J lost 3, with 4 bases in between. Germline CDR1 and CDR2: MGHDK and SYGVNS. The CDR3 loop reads CASSAYYEQYF. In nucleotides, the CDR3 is TGTGCCAGCAGTGCCTACTACGAGCAGTACTTC.

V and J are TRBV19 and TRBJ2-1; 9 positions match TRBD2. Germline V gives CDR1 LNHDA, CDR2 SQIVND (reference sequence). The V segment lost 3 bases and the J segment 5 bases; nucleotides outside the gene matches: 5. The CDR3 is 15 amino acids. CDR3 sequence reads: CASSILAGVHNEQFF. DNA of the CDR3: TGTGCCAGTAGTATTTTAGCGGGAGTGCACAATGAGCAGTTCTTC.

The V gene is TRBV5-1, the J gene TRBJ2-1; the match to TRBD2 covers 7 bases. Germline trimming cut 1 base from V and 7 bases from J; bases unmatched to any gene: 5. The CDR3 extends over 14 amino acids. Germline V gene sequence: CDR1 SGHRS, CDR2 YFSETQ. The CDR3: CASSLTLAANEQFF. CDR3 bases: TGCGCCAGCAGCTTGACGCTAGCGGCTAATGAGCAGTTCTTC.

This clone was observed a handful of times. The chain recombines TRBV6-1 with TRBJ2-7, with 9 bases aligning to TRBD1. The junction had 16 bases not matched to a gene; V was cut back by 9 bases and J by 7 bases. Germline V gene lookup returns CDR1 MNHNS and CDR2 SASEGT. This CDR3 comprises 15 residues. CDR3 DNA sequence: TGTGCCAGTATATACACCGGGACAGGGCGGAGGGAGCAGTACTTC. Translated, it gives CASIYTGTGRREQYF.

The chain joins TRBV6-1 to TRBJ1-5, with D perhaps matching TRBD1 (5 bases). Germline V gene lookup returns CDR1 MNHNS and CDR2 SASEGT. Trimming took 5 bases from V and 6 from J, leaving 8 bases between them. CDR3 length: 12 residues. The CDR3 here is CASSQGLQPQHF. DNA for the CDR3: TGTGCCAGCAGTCAGGGCCTTCAGCCCCAGCATTTT.